The source of this T cell receptor beta chain is a study of blood T cell repertoires in COVID-19. Study details: Samples representing acute and convalescent COVID-19 were sourced from the United States, Italy and Spain. PBMCs, B-cell-depleted T cells, or T cells were the source of the cDNA or gDNA that made up the material.

Source study methods: Nucleated cell counts were estimated from reference gene primer amplification. The data were produced by immunoSEQ multiplex PCR, yet TCRdb's version contains in-frame clones alone and is incomplete. That table supplies the V and J calls and clone size; D and trimming were determined from the DNA. Here the sample spans more than 300,000 clones, 80% to 90% being singletons. Germline CDR1 is SGHNT and CDR2 is YYREEE (reference sequence). J gave up 6 bases and V 7 bases, and 8 bases lay outside the gene matches. The CDR3 is 13 amino acids. The sequenced sample was peripheral blood. The rearrangement joins TRBV5-4 to TRBJ1-1, with 8 bases aligning to TRBD1. The clonotype originates from a woman aged 50 to 65 with acute or convalescent COVID-19. The CDR3 coding sequence is TGTGCCAGCGCCTCGGACAGGGCCGCTGAAGCTTTCTTT. Its translation: CASASDRAAEAFF.